The 18 T cell receptor beta chains listed next were all sequenced from one sample in a study of neurological immune-mediated disorders. From the 5' RACE reads, TCRdb called clonotypes with MiXCR, one entry per CDR3 protein. The data show more than 40,000 distinct CDR3 sequences, roughly 3.2% seen once. Sequencing was carried out using PBMCs. The source of these receptors is a woman aged 50 to 60 with multiple sclerosis.

This clonotype was seen at least ten times. This chain uses TRBV27 with TRBJ2-5; D perhaps matches TRBD2 (6 bases). Germline V CDR1 and CDR2: MNHEY, SMNVEV (reference sequence). The V end lost 3 bases, the J end lost 2 bases, and 13 bases lay between the germline ends. The CDR3 is 15 residues long. The chain's CDR3 is CASSFRWEEQETQYF. The CDR3 DNA follows: TGTGCCAGCAGTTTTCGGTGGGAGGAGCAAGAGACCCAGTACTTC.

This clonotype was detected ten times or more. This rearrangement joins TRBV20-1 to TRBJ2-3, with D tentatively TRBD1 (6 bases). Germline values: CDR1 DFQATT, CDR2 SNEGSKA (reference sequence). Trimming stripped 4 bases from V and 1 base from J, with 12 bases between. This CDR3 has 14 amino acids. Here the CDR3 DNA reads TGCAGTGCTAACGGACAGCTTGGCACAGATACGCAGTATTTT. As protein: CSANGQLGTDTQYF.

This clonotype was counted many times. The rearrangement links TRBV7-9 to TRBJ2-7, with D tentatively TRBD2 (6 bases). The CDR3 runs 14 residues. V shed 5 bases and J shed 6 bases, with 17 bases lying between them. In germline, CDR1 is SEHNR, CDR2 FQNEAQ (reference sequence). The CDR3 is CASSLPEGRGEQYF. CDR3 DNA: TGTGCCAGCAGCCTGCCGGAGGGGAGAGGCGAGCAGTACTTC.

This clonotype was detected many times. V and J are TRBV6-1 and TRBJ1-5, with 9 bases lining up with TRBD1. The CDR3 loop spans 15 amino acids. Germline CDR1 MNHNS, CDR2 SASEGT. Trimming cost V 4 bases and J 5 bases; bases outside gene matches: 6. As DNA, the CDR3 is TGTGCCAGCAGTGCGGACAGGGGTTGGGATCAGCCCCAGCATTTT. Translated: CASSADRGWDQPQHF.

The sample holds many counts of this clonotype. The chain links TRBV5-6 to TRBJ2-2, with TRBD2 identical over 9 bases. This CDR3 region has 15 residues. Losses at the gene ends were 4 bases for V and 3 bases for J; bases not matched to a gene: 4. Germline lookup yields CDR1 SGHDT and CDR2 YYEEEE. The CDR3 DNA reads as TGTGCCAGCAGCAGCGGGGGGCGACACACCGGGGAGCTGTTTTTT. It codes for CASSSGGRHTGELFF.

This clonotype was counted at least ten times. The chain uses TRBV3-1 and TRBJ2-1, with D unclear. Germline CDR1 reads LGHDT; CDR2 reads YNNKEL (reference sequence). The V end lost 4 bases, the J end lost 1 base, and 14 bases lay between the germline ends. The CDR3 spans 16 residues. The CDR3 loop is CASSLKTRASYNEQFF. DNA of the CDR3: TGTGCCAGCAGCCTAAAGACCCGAGCGTCCTACAATGAGCAGTTCTTC.

This clonotype showed up many times. The V and J genes are TRBV5-1 and TRBJ2-3; 7 bases map to TRBD1. Per the germline V gene, CDR1 is SGHRS and CDR2 is YFSETQ. The CDR3 is 15 residues long. The V gene end was trimmed by 4 bases and the J gene end by 2 bases; junction bases not matched to a gene: 7. The CDR3: CASSVRDRTTDTQYF. DNA for the CDR3: TGCGCCAGCAGCGTCCGGGACAGAACCACAGATACGCAGTATTTT. Filled out from reference TRBV5-1 and TRBJ2-3, the complete variable domain reads KAGVTQTPRYLIKTRGQQVTLSCSPISGHRSVSWYQQTPGQGLQFLFEYFSETQRNKGNFPGRFSGRQFSNSRSEMNVSTLELGDSALYLCASSVRDRTTDTQYFGPGTRLTVL.

This clonotype was detected many times. V and J are TRBV6-5 and TRBJ2-7; 11 bases agree with TRBD1. This CDR3 contains 15 residues. The germline CDR1 and CDR2 sequences are MNHEY and SVGAGI. V lost 2 bases and J lost 2; bases outside the gene matches: 2. CDR3 sequence reads: CASSYGQGAAYEQYF. CDR3 nucleotides: TGTGCCAGCAGTTACGGACAGGGGGCGGCCTACGAGCAGTACTTC.

There are many counts of this clonotype. This chain uses TRBV5-1 with TRBJ1-1, with no clear D. CDR3 length equals 16 residues. Germline-derived CDR1 and CDR2 are SGHRS and YFSETQ. V was shortened by 7 bases and J by 4 bases, with 23 bases between the two germline ends. DNA of the CDR3: TGCGCCAGCGGGCTTAGCCAGTTTGGTGGAAGCACTGAAGCTTTCTTT. Protein sequence: CASGLSQFGGSTEAFF.

This clonotype was counted at least ten times. The CDR3 nucleotides read TGCGCCAGCAGCTTGGACAGGGTGGCCGGGGAGCTGTTTTTT. It is translated as CASSLDRVAGELFF. The rearrangement uses TRBV5-1 and TRBJ2-2; maybe TRBD1 (6 bases). Germline V lookup: CDR1 SGHRS, CDR2 YFSETQ. This CDR3 has 14 amino acids. Deletions cut 0 bases from V and 6 bases from J, with 9 bases between.

This clonotype was counted many times. A much larger clone is a single base away; this may be a read error. V usage is TRBV3-1 and J usage is TRBJ2-3; D may be TRBD1 (7 bases). Trimming shortened V by 5 bases and J by 2 bases, and 17 bases separated the two germline ends. Germline V gives CDR1 LGHDT, CDR2 YNNKEL (reference sequence). This CDR3 is built from 16 residues. CDR3 protein: CASSKYSRGATDTQYF. The DNA of the CDR3 is TGTGCCAGCAGCAAATACAGCAGGGGGGCCACAGATACGCAGTATTTT.

This clonotype was seen many times. CDR3 bases: TGCAGTGCTGGGGGATCGGGTGTAAATGAAAAACTGTTTTTT. Translation: CSAGGSGVNEKLFF. V is TRBV20-1 and J is TRBJ1-4, with D perhaps TRBD1 (5 bases). Germline V gene data show CDR1 as DFQATT and CDR2 as SNEGSKA (reference sequence). V was trimmed by 5 bases and J by 5 bases, leaving 15 bases between them. CDR3 length: 14 residues.

This clonotype showed up many times. J is TRBJ2-1 and V is TRBV5-1; tentatively, D is TRBD2 (7 bases). Per germline, CDR1 SGHRS and CDR2 YFSETQ. V was shortened by 4 bases and J by 2 bases, with 13 bases between the two germline ends. This CDR3 region has 15 residues. CDR3 protein: CASSRGGGPYNEQFF. The DNA of the CDR3 is TGCGCCAGCAGCCGAGGGGGGGGCCCCTACAATGAGCAGTTCTTC. Together with reference TRBV5-1 and TRBJ2-1, the CDR3 gives the full variable domain: KAGVTQTPRYLIKTRGQQVTLSCSPISGHRSVSWYQQTPGQGLQFLFEYFSETQRNKGNFPGRFSGRQFSNSRSEMNVSTLELGDSALYLCASSRGGGPYNEQFFGPGTRLTVL.

This clonotype appeared many times. This chain connects TRBV10-3 to TRBJ2-3; D is undetermined. The V and J ends lost 5 bases and 6 bases respectively, with 9 bases between them. This CDR3 is 12 amino acids long. The germline gives CDR1 ENHRY, CDR2 SYGVKD. The CDR3 spells CAISTDSDTQYF. The CDR3 DNA sequence: TGTGCCATCAGTACGGATAGCGATACGCAGTATTTT.

This clonotype has ten or more counts. The chain recombines TRBV27 with TRBJ2-7; 7 bases align to TRBD1. Trimming removed 2 bases from V and 4 bases from J; junction bases left unmatched: 8. This CDR3 has 15 amino acids. Germline-derived CDR1 and CDR2 are MNHEY and SMNVEV (reference sequence). Here the CDR3 reads CASSLRQGLVYEQYF. As DNA, the CDR3 is TGTGCCAGCAGTTTAAGACAGGGCCTCGTTTACGAGCAGTACTTC.

In this sample, this clonotype turned up many times. V and J are TRBV29-1 and TRBJ1-1; a possible D gene is TRBD1 (6 bases). V was trimmed by 1 base and J by 0 bases, leaving 9 bases between them. Looked up from germline, CDR1 is SQVTM and CDR2 is ANQGSEA. The CDR3 has 14 residues. The chain's CDR3 is CSVEGQAMNTEAFF. Written as DNA, the CDR3 is TGCAGCGTTGAAGGACAGGCGATGAACACTGAAGCTTTCTTT.

As for this clonotype: The junction does not match germline at one end; this may be a read error. The chain combines TRBV4-1 with TRBJ1-5, with no clear D. This CDR3 has 18 amino acids. CDR1 MGHRA and CDR2 YSYEKL come from the germline V gene. The CDR3 sequence is CASSQGTMYLGVGKTQNF. The DNA for the CDR3 is TGCGCCAGCAGCCAAGGCACAATGTACCTGGGTGTCGGAAAGACCCAGAATTTT.

This clonotype was observed many times. The chain uses TRBV7-2 and TRBJ2-2; D possibly uses TRBD1 or TRBD2 (5 bases each). The CDR3 covers 17 residues. Between the trimmed V and J ends, which lost 5 bases and 0 bases, there was a span of 16 bases. Germline lookup yields CDR1 SGHTA and CDR2 FQGNSA. The CDR3 DNA reads as TGTGCCAGCAGCACCCGGGACCGCCTGGCGAACACCGGGGAGCTGTTTTTT. It specifies CASSTRDRLANTGELFF.